This T cell receptor beta chain was observed in a study of T cell responses to AZD1222 COVID-19 vaccine. The study's findings and limits: Only a handful of AZD1222 recipients tested seropositive at baseline.

The V segment lost 3 bases and the J segment 2 bases; nucleotides outside the gene matches: 3. There are 14 residues in the CDR3. The germline gives CDR1 DFQATT, CDR2 SNEGSKA (reference sequence). Repertoires were generated with immunoSEQ multiplex PCR, while TCRdb's copy carries only in-frame clones and drops some. The top ten hold 1.9% of the sample, which has about 180,000 clones, 80% to 95% seen once. Points on this clone: What it binds is unknown.

The analysis combined second doses at about 4 or about 12 weeks. This receptor was taken from an adult who received the AZD1222 COVID-19 vaccine. The genes are TRBV20-1 and TRBJ2-2; 7 bases fit TRBD2. This specimen was peripheral blood, taken 28 days after the second AZD1222 dose. Written as DNA, the CDR3 is TGCAGTGCTAGTTCGGGGGGTAACACCGGGGAGCTGTTTTTT. Its translation is CSASSGGNTGELFF.